A selection of T cell receptor beta chains follows, all from one sample in a study of CD8 T cells in ankylosing spondylitis. TCRdb re-analysed the 5' RACE reads in MiXCR, keeping a single row per CDR3 protein. This sample has approximately 400,000 distinct CDR3 sequences, with more than 25% found just once. Sequencing was performed on blood, either unsorted or a sorted T cell fraction (not recorded which). The receptors shown here come from a male donor with ankylosing spondylitis. Both conserved end residues are trimmed from each CDR3.

cdr3_aa j_call v_call
SVGLRETQY TRBJ2-5 TRBV29-1
SARQPSSGNTIY TRBJ1-3 TRBV20-1
ASSQDWGPRREQY TRBJ2-7 TRBV3-1
ASSQRFGVQRTNEKLF TRBJ1-4 TRBV4-2
SARRTGYTGELF TRBJ2-2 TRBV20-1
SADTSASSYEQY TRBJ2-7 TRBV20-1
ASSYSKGWYGYT TRBJ1-2 TRBV6-2/TRBV6-3
SVLVQTTIY TRBJ1-3 TRBV29-1
ASSFSTSGSETQY TRBJ2-5 TRBV11-3
ASSARLAGAQEQY TRBJ2-7 TRBV5-6
ASSSGLTSGQGEQY TRBJ2-7 TRBV2
ASEVGDRGNTEAF TRBJ1-1 TRBV7-9
SAQTSGTYNEQF TRBJ2-1 TRBV20-1
ASSQESQREWETQY TRBJ2-5 TRBV4-2
ASSPRGGTNTGELF TRBJ2-2 TRBV7-2
ASSLILVDNEQF TRBJ2-1 TRBV11-2
ATTDRASTGELF TRBJ2-2 TRBV6-2/TRBV6-3
ATSDGGQGFTGELF TRBJ2-2 TRBV24-1
ASSLDGVTPLH TRBJ1-6 TRBV5-4
ASSQVRGQLGNSNQPQH TRBJ1-5 TRBV14
ASRSTSSEQF TRBJ2-1 TRBV12-3/TRBV12-4
AWSVLGKVTRKGNNEQF TRBJ2-1 TRBV30
ATSGSLAGPYEQY TRBJ2-7 TRBV24-1
ASSQDRQGRQTQY TRBJ2-5 TRBV3-1
ASTDTSNQPQH TRBJ1-5 TRBV6-1
SAREMGYSNQPQH TRBJ1-5 TRBV20-1
ATSGPAASTDTQY TRBJ2-3 TRBV24-1
ASSLAWTGNTDTQY TRBJ2-3 TRBV5-5
ASSLQGSNEQF TRBJ2-1 TRBV7-2
ASRPRLAQTNSPLH TRBJ1-6 TRBV5-6
ASSPKAPGDGDTQY TRBJ2-3 TRBV7-8
ASKDWRAGEYEQY TRBJ2-7 TRBV10-2
SASIGDEQF TRBJ2-1 TRBV20-1
ASSLAPSRTLSNEQF TRBJ2-1 TRBV12-3/TRBV12-4
ASSSGTRGYNEQF TRBJ2-1 TRBV6-1
AWSVSSNQPQH TRBJ1-5 TRBV30